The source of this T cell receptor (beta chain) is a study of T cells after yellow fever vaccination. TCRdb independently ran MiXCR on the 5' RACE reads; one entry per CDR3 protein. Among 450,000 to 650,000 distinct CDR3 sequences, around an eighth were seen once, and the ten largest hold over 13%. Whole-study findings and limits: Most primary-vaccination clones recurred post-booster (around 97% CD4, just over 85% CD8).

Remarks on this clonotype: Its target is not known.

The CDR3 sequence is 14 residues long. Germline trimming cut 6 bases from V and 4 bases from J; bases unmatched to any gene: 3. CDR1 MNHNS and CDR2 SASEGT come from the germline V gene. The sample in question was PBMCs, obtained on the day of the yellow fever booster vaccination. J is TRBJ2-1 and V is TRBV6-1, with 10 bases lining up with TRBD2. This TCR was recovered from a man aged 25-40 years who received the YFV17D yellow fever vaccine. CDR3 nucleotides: TGTGCCAGCAGGCTAGCGGGAGTTTACAATGAGCAGTTCTTC. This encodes CASRLAGVYNEQFF.